The entry below gives a single T cell receptor beta chain sequence along with its context. Its specificity is unknown. A multiplex PCR was run with 60 Vbeta primers and 13 Jbeta primers. Produced via immunoSEQ multiplex PCR; TCRdb's table is partial and in-frame only. The sample has around 150,000 clones, 55% to 75% seen once. The record originates from a study of cytomegalovirus exposure and HLA in healthy donors. Study-level points and caveats: Later analysis indicated greater clonal expansion among HLA-associated TCR beta chains than among equally common other chains.

The clonotype originates from a woman aged 55-69 years in good health and CMV-seropositive. The sample comprised PBMCs.

The CDR3 DNA reads as TGTGCCAGCAGCCCCGGGACTACGTACAATGAGCAGTTCTTC. Translating gives CASSPGTTYNEQFF. The J gene is TRBJ2-1, the V gene TRBV9, with 7 bases lining up with TRBD2. The CDR3 is 14 amino acids. Trimming took 4 bases from V and 4 from J; bases not matched to a gene: 5. CDR1 SGDLS and CDR2 YYNGEE come from the germline V gene.